This T cell receptor beta chain comes out of a study of cytomegalovirus exposure and HLA in healthy donors. On the study more broadly: The approximately 130 validation repertoires and the 650 to 850 first-cohort repertoires shared a platform, a later analysis reported. Findings and caveats of the study: According to the study, some 160 TCR beta chains were cytomegalovirus-associated. Whilst most TCR sequences proved rare, a subset of public TCRs occurred across many donors.

The V gene end was trimmed by 1 base and the J gene end by 7 bases; junction bases not matched to a gene: 6. Germline CDR1 and CDR2: SGHTA and FQGNSA. There are 15 residues in the CDR3. Clones were read by immunoSEQ multiplex PCR, and TCRdb kept only the in-frame ones, dropping some. Among some 56,000 clones listed, more than 80% were seen once. Concerning this clone: Antigen: not known.

This rearrangement joins TRBV7-2 to TRBJ2-1; the match to TRBD2 covers 8 bases. The receptor comes from a man between 18 and 29 years old in good health and CMV-seronegative. The specimen sequenced was PBMCs. CDR3 loop: CASSLDPSGLNEQFF. CDR3 in DNA: TGTGCCAGCAGCTTAGATCCTAGCGGGTTAAATGAGCAGTTCTTC. The whole variable domain, filled in from reference TRBV7-2 and TRBJ2-1, reads GAGVSQSPSNKVTEKGKDVELRCDPISGHTALYWYRQSLGQGLEFLIYFQGNSAPDKSGLPSDRFSAERTGGSVSTLTIQRTQQEDSAVYLCASSLDPSGLNEQFFGPGTRLTVL.